This T cell receptor (beta chain) came from a study of shared T cell receptors in the human thymus. Using immunoSEQ multiplex PCR, the repertoire was profiled, and TCRdb retains in-frame clones only, with some absent. The sample contains about 660,000 clones, around 87% of which appear only once. The V and J ends lost 7 bases and 6 bases, in that order; junction bases with no gene match: 6. CDR3 length: 13 residues. The sample was also reused in another study, on human thymus T cells. Turning to that study: The donors were infants in Finland with congenital heart defects, otherwise immunologically healthy. The thymus was resected at corrective cardiac surgery. Repertoires from thymus and blood appeared to show biased V and J gene usage. Overlap was high between thymic repertoires from unrelated individuals, as reported in related research.

The chain links TRBV23-1 to TRBJ1-5, with 7 bases aligning to TRBD1. TRBV23-1 is designated an ORF whose function remains uncertain. The origin of this receptor is a boy younger than two with a congenital heart defect. Input material: thymocytes. Here the CDR3 DNA reads TGCGCCAGCACCGACAGGGAAAGTCAGCCCCAGCATTTT. It yields the protein CASTDRESQPQHF.